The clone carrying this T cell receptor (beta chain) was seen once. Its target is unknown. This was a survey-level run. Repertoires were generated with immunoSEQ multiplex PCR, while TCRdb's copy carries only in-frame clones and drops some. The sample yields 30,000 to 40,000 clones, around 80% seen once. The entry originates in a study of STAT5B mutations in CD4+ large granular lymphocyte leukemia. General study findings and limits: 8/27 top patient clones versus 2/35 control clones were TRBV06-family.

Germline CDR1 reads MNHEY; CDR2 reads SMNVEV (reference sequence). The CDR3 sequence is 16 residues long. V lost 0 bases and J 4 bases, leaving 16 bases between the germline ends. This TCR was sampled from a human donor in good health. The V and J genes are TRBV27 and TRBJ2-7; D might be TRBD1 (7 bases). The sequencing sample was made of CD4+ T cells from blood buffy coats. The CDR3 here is CASSLSYGAGGYEQYF. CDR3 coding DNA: TGTGCCAGCAGTTTATCCTATGGCGCAGGGGGGTACGAGCAGTACTTC.